A single sample is the source of the 10 T cell receptor beta chains below, sequenced in a study of cytomegalovirus exposure and HLA in healthy donors. Primers: 60 Vbeta forward and 13 Jbeta reverse. The protocol was immunoSEQ multiplex PCR, while the TCRdb copy is restricted to in-frame clones and leaves out a portion. In the table there are 85,000 to 130,000 clones, 76% of which are singletons. Sequences were obtained from PBMCs. Receptor source: a woman aged 18-29 years in good health and CMV-seropositive.

V is TRBV30 and J is TRBJ1-4; 8 positions match TRBD1. J gave up 6 bases and V 3 bases, and 12 bases lay outside the gene matches. There are 16 residues in the CDR3. Germline CDR1 reads GTSNPN; CDR2 reads SVGIG (reference sequence). The CDR3 DNA is TGTGCCTGGAGAACAGGGGGAGCCTCAGGGGATGAAAAACTGTTTTTT. Encoded protein: CAWRTGGASGDEKLFF.

This chain connects TRBV28 to TRBJ1-5, with 8 bases aligning to TRBD1. The CDR3 has 14 residues. Per germline, CDR1 MDHEN and CDR2 SYDVKM. V trimming: 6 bases; J trimming: 2 bases; junction bases outside the gene matches: 3. CDR3 sequence reads: CASRLQGGNQPQHF. The CDR3 DNA reads as TGTGCCAGCAGGCTACAGGGGGGCAATCAGCCCCAGCATTTT.

The chain joins TRBV28 to TRBJ1-2; 9 bases align to TRBD1. The CDR3 loop spans 13 amino acids. Looked up from germline, CDR1 is MDHEN and CDR2 is SYDVKM. V dropped 6 bases and J dropped 7; count of bases not matched to a gene: 6. CDR3 in DNA: TGTGCCAGCAGGTACGGGACAGGGTTTGGCTACACCTTC. It encodes CASRYGTGFGYTF.

The chain combines TRBV20-1 with TRBJ2-5; D not certain. This CDR3 region has 11 residues. The germline V gene encodes CDR1 DFQATT and CDR2 SNEGSKA (reference sequence). The V end lost 6 bases, the J end lost 4 bases, and 9 bases lay between the germline ends. CDR3 amino acids: CSAVIGETQYF. CDR3 nucleotides: TGCAGTGCGGTTATCGGAGAGACCCAGTACTTC.

The V call is TRBV11-3, the J call TRBJ2-5; TRBD2 matches 13 bases. V lost 5 bases and J lost 3; bases outside the gene matches: 3. This CDR3 is built from 15 residues. Germline V CDR1 and CDR2: SGHNT, YENEEA. Here the CDR3 DNA reads TGTGCCAGCAGCCCAGGGACTAGCGGGAAAGAGACCCAGTACTTC. The encoded protein is CASSPGTSGKETQYF.

This clone showed up just a few times. The chain joins TRBV9 to TRBJ2-1; D possibly corresponds to TRBD2 (6 bases). Trimming removed 4 bases from V and 4 bases from J, with 15 bases in between. The germline gives CDR1 SGDLS, CDR2 YYNGEE. The CDR3 extends over 15 amino acids. The CDR3 loop reads CASSPRDWLYNEQFF. For the CDR3, the DNA is TGTGCCAGCAGCCCCCGGGACTGGTTATACAATGAGCAGTTCTTC. Supplemented by reference TRBV9 and TRBJ2-1, the full variable domain reads DSGVTQTPKHLITATGQRVTLRCSPRSGDLSVYWYQQSLDQGLQFLIQYYNGEERAKGNILERFSAQQFPDLHSELNLSSLELGDSALYFCASSPRDWLYNEQFFGPGTRLTVL.

The chain uses TRBV5-1 and TRBJ2-3; the match to TRBD2 covers 8 bases. The CDR3 totals 14 residues. The ends lost 4 bases at V and 4 bases at J; junction bases unmatched: 5. Germline V gene sequence: CDR1 SGHRS, CDR2 YFSETQ. The CDR3 sequence is CASSGLAISDTQYF. CDR3 in DNA: TGCGCCAGCAGCGGACTAGCTATCTCAGATACGCAGTATTTT.

The V gene is TRBV7-8, the J gene TRBJ2-7, with TRBD2 identical over 7 bases. The CDR3 totals 13 residues. Germline assignment: CDR1 SGHVS and CDR2 FQNEAQ. The ends lost 8 bases at V and 3 bases at J; junction bases unmatched: 7. The CDR3 protein is CASWSGRGYEQYF. CDR3 DNA sequence: TGTGCCAGCTGGTCTGGGAGGGGCTACGAGCAGTACTTC.

The rearrangement uses TRBV30 and TRBJ2-1; a weak D match, TRBD2 (6 bases). The CDR3 is made up of 13 amino acids. Between the trimmed V and J ends, which lost 2 bases and 3 bases, there was a span of 8 bases. Germline V gives CDR1 GTSNPN, CDR2 SVGIG (reference sequence). As DNA, the CDR3 is TGTGCCTGGAGTAGACTAGACTACAATGAGCAGTTCTTC. Amino acids: CAWSRLDYNEQFF.

This chain connects TRBV6-5 to TRBJ2-1; perhaps TRBD2 as D (6 bases). Germline V gene data show CDR1 as MNHEY and CDR2 as SVGAGI. V was shortened by 5 bases and J by 6 bases, with 11 bases between the two germline ends. CDR3 length: 13 residues. The CDR3, as DNA: TGTGCCAGCAGTCAACTCGGGGGCAATGAGCAGTTCTTC. It yields the protein CASSQLGGNEQFF.